This T cell receptor (beta chain) was captured in a study of Ad26.COV2.S vaccination and SARS-CoV-2 variants. Study-level information: Donor allocation was to the COV1001 Ad26.COV2.S trial arm.

This table comes from immunoSEQ multiplex PCR, and its TCRdb copy is limited to in-frame clones, with some not included. The data contain about 250,000 clones, 87% of them singletons. This sample's treatment: 15 to 20 received Ad26.COV2.S at low or high dose, single or two shots; 5 received placebo; per-sample allocation not given. On day 63 after the first injection, vaccine and placebo recipients gave samples. The vaccine delivered Wuhan-strain SARS-CoV-2 spike through an Ad26 vector. The CDR3 consists of 14 residues. Per germline, CDR1 SGHDT and CDR2 YYEEEE. Trimming shortened V by 5 bases and J by 4 bases, and 16 bases separated the two germline ends.

Sequenced here: peripheral blood, sampled in a trial of Ad26.COV2.S vaccine versus placebo. This TCR derives from a person between 18 and 59 years old who received the Ad26.COV2.S COVID-19 vaccine or a placebo. V and J are TRBV5-6 and TRBJ2-7; D possibly corresponds to TRBD1 (6 bases). CDR3 region: CASRSGTSFYEQYV. The CDR3 bases are TGTGCCAGCAGATCCGGGACAAGCTTTTACGAGCAGTACGTC.